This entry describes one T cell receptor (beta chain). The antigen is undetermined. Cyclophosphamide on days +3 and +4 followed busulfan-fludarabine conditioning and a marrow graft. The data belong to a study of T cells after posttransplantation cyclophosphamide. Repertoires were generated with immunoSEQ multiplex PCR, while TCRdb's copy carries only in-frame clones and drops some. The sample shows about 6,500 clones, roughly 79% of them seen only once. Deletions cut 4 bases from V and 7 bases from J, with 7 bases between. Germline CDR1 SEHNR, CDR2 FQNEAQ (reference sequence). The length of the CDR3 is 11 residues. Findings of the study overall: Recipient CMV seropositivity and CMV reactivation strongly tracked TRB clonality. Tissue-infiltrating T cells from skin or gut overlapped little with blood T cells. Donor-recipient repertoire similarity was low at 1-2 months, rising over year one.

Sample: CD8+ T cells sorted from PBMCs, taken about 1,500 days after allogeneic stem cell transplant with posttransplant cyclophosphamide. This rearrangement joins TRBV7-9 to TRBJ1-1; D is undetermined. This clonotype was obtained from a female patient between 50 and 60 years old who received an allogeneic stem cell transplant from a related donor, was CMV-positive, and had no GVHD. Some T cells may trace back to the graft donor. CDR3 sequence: CASSYGNEAFF. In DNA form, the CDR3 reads TGTGCCAGCAGCTACGGGAATGAAGCTTTCTTT.